This T cell receptor beta chain was profiled in a study of tumor and adjacent non-tumor tissue in lung cancer. Whole-study context: The cohort had 12 adenocarcinoma, 2 squamous cell and 1 small cell patients. Study findings and constraints: Tumor tissue had significantly higher TCR diversity than normal lung. Higher tumor TCR diversity was associated with shorter survival.

This sample's RNA came from whole unsorted tissue. This clonotype appeared a few times. Its matching antigen is unknown. This CDR3 fails to terminate in the conserved phenylalanine or tryptophan, so it likely reflects a read error. TCRbeta libraries were built with three rounds of nested PCR, modified from ARM-PCR. Each CDR3 protein gets one entry after TCRdb re-called the multiplex PCR reads with MiXCR. The sample records tens of thousands of distinct CDR3 sequences, under 80% being singletons. The CDR3 extends over 12 amino acids. The germline V gene has CDR1 SGHTA and CDR2 FQGTGA. The V end was cut by 4 bases, the J end by 4 bases, with 7 bases between.

What was sequenced was lung tumor tissue. The TCR comes from a woman aged 50 to 65 with non-small cell lung cancer. This rearrangement joins TRBV7-3 to TRBJ2-5; D possibly corresponds to TRBD2 (5 bases). The chain's CDR3 is CASSSEGETQYI. The CDR3 DNA reads as TGTGCCAGCAGCTCAGAGGGAGAGACCCAGTACATC.